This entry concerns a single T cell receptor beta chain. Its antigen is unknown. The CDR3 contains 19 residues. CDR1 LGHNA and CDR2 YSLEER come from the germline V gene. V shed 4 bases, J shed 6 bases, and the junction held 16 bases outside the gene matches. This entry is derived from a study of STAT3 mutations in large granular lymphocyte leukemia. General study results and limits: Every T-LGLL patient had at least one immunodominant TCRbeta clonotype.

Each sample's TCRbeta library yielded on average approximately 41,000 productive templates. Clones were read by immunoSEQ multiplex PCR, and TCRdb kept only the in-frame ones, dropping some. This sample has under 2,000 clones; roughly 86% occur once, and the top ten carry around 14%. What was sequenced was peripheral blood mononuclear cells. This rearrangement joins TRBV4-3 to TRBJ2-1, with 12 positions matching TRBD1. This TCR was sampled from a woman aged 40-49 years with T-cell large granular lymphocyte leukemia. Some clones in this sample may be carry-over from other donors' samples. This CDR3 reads CASSRTIPGGTGGSNEQFF. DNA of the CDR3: TGCGCCAGCAGCCGAACCATACCCGGAGGGACAGGGGGCAGCAATGAGCAGTTCTTC.